Listed here is a single TCR beta chain. Its antigen is as yet unknown. The data were obtained in a study of Ad26.COV2.S vaccination and SARS-CoV-2 variants. General study points: Vaccinated individuals (as opposed to placebo recipients) had higher spike-specific TCR breadth.

The method was immunoSEQ multiplex PCR; TCRdb's version includes in-frame clones alone and lacks a portion of them. The profile shows roughly 300,000 clones, 86% of them singletons. The V gene lost 4 bases and the J gene lost 11 bases, with 11 bases spanning the gap. Germline V gives CDR1 LNHDA, CDR2 SQIVND (reference sequence). The CDR3 sequence is 11 residues long. Treatment meaning: around 19 received Ad26.COV2.S at low or high dose, single or two shots; roughly 5 received placebo; per-sample allocation not given. Repertoires come from day 63 after the first vaccine or placebo injection. Whoever gave the sample was an adult aged 18-55 years in Boston.

The sequencing here drew on peripheral blood, taken in a trial of Ad26.COV2.S vaccine versus placebo. The gene calls are TRBV19 and TRBJ1-1; D not resolved. The TCR was taken from a person aged 18 to 65 who received the Ad26.COV2.S COVID-19 vaccine or a placebo. CDR3 region: CASSNYQAAFF. In nucleotides, the CDR3 is TGTGCCAGTAGTAATTACCAAGCGGCTTTCTTT.